This TCR beta chain was observed in a study of T cell repertoires in cytomegalovirus infection. Germline lookup yields CDR1 SGHRS and CDR2 YFSETQ. This CDR3 has 18 residues. Germline trimming cut 4 bases from V and 5 bases from J; bases unmatched to any gene: 16. Via MiXCR, TCRdb re-called the reads, giving one row per CDR3 protein. The sample carries some 700,000 distinct CDR3 sequences, 35% recorded once. The V call is TRBV5-1, the J call TRBJ2-5, with 11 positions matching TRBD1. Source material: PBMCs. This TCR came from a human donor in good health (CMV status not recorded). Some clones in this sample may be carry-over from other donors' samples. CDR3 protein: CASSLNRMDRGQGETQYF. The CDR3 bases are TGCGCCAGCAGCCTGAACCGAATGGACAGGGGGCAAGGGGAGACCCAGTACTTC.